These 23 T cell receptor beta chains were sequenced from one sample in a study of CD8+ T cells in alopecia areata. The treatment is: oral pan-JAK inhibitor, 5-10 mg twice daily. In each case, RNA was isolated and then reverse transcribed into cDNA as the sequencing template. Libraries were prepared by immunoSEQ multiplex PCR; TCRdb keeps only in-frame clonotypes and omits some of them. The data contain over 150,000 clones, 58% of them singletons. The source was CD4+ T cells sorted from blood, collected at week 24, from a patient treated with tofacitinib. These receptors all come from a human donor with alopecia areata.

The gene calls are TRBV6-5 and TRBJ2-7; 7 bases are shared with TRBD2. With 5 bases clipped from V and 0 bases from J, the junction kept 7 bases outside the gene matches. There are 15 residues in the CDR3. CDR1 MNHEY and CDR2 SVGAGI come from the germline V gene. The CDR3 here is CASSPLAASSYEQYF. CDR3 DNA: TGTGCCAGCAGTCCGCTAGCGGCGAGCTCCTACGAGCAGTACTTC.

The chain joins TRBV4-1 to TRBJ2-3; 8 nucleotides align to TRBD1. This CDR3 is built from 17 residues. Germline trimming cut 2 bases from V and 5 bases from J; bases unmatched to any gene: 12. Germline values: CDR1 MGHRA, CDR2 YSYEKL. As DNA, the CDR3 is TGCGCCAGCAGCCAACCGCTCTCGGACAGGGCCAAAGATACGCAGTATTTT. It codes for CASSQPLSDRAKDTQYF.

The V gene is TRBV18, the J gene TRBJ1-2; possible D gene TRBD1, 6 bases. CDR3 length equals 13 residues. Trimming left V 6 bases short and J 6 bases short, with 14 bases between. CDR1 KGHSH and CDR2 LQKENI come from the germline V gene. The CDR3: CASSPNREDGYTF. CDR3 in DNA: TGTGCCAGCTCGCCGAACAGGGAAGATGGCTACACCTTC.

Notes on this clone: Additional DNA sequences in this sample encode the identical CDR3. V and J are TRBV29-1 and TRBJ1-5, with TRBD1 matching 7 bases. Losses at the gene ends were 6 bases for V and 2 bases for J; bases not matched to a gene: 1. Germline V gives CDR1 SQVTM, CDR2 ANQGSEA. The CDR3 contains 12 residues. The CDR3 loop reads CSVGTGNQPQHF. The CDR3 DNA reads TGCAGCGTGGGGACAGGCAATCAGCCCCAGCATTTT.

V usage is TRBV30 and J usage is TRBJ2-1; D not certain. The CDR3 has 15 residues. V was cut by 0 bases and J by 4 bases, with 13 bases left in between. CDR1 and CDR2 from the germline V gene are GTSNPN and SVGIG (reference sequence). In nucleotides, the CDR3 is TGTGCCTGGAGTGTGGGCGGATCGACTTACAATGAGCAGTTCTTC. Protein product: CAWSVGGSTYNEQFF.

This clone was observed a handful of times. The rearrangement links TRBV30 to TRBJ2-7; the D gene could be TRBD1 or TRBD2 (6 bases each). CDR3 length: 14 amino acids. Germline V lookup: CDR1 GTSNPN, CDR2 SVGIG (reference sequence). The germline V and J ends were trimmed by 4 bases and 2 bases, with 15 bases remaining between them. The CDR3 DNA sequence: TGTGCCTGGATTACTTCGGGGGCCGCCTACGAGCAGTACTTC. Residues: CAWITSGAAYEQYF.

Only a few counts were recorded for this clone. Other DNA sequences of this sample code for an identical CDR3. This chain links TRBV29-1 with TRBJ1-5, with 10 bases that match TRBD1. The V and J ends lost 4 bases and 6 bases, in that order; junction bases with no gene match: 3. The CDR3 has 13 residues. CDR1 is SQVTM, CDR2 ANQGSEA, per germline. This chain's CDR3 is CSVGQGAGQPQHF. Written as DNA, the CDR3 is TGCAGCGTTGGACAGGGGGCTGGTCAGCCCCAGCATTTT.

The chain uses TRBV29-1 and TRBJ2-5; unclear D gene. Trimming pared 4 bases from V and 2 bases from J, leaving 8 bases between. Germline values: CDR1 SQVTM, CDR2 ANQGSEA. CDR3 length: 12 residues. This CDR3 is CSVAVQQETQYF. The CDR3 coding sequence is TGCAGCGTTGCAGTACAGCAAGAGACCCAGTACTTC.

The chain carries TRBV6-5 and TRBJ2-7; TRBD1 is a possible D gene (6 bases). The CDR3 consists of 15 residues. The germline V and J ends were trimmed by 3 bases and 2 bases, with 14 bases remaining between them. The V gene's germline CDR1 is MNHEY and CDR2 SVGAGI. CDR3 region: CASSYGQGSTYEQYF. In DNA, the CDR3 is TGTGCCAGCAGTTATGGGCAGGGGAGTACCTACGAGCAGTACTTC.

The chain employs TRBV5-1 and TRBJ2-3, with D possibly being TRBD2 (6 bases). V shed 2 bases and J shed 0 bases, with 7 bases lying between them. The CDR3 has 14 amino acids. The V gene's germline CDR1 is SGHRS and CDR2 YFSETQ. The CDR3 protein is CASSFAGSTDTQYF. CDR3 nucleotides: TGCGCCAGCAGCTTCGCGGGGAGCACAGATACGCAGTATTTT.

CDR3 in amino acids: CASNADAGQLAAFF. CDR3 DNA sequence: TGTGCCAGCAACGCCGACGCGGGGCAGCTTGCAGCTTTCTTT. The chain couples TRBV2 to TRBJ1-1; D might be TRBD1 (5 bases). Germline V gene lookup returns CDR1 SNHLY and CDR2 FYNNEI. V dropped 7 bases and J dropped 10 bases, with 22 bases sitting between them. This CDR3 is 14 amino acids long.

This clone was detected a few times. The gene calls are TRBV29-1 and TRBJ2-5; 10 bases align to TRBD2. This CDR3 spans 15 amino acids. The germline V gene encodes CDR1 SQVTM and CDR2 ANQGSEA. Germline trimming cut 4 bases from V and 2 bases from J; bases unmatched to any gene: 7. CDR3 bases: TGCAGCGTTGGTGAGGGTAGCGGGGGGCAAGAGACCCAGTACTTC. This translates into CSVGEGSGGQETQYF.

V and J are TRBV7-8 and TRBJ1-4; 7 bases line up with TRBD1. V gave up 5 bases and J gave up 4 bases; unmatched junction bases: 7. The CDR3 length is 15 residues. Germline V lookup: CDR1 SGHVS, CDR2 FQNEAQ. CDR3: CASSRTRDSNEKLFF. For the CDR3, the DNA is TGTGCCAGCAGCCGCACCCGGGACAGTAATGAAAAACTGTTTTTT. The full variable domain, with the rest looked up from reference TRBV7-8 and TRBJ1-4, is GAGVSQSPRYKVAKRGQDVALRCDPISGHVSLFWYQQALGQGPEFLTYFQNEAQLDKSGLPSDRFFAERPEGSVSTLKIQRTQQEDSAVYLCASSRTRDSNEKLFFGSGTQLSVL.

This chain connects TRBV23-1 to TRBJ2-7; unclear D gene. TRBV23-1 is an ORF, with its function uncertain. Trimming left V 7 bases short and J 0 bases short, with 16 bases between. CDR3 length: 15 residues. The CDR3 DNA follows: TGCGCCAGCACCCGAGACACAAGGAGCTCCTACGAGCAGTACTTC. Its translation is CASTRDTRSSYEQYF.

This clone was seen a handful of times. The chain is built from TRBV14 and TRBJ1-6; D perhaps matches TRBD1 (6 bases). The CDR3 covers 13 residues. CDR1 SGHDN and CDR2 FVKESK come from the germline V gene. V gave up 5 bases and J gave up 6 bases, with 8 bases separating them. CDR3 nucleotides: TGTGCCAGCAGCGGGGACATTAATTCACCCCTCCACTTT. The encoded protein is CASSGDINSPLHF.

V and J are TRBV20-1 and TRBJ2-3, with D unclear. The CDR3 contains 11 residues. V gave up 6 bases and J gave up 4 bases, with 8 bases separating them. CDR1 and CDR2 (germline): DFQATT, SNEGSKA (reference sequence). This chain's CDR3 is CSAPLADTQYF. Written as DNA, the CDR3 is TGCAGTGCCCCCCTGGCAGATACGCAGTATTTT.

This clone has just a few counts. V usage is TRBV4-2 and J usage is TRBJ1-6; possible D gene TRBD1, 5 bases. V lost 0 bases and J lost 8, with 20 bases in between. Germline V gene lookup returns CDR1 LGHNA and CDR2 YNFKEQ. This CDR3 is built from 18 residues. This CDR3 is CASSQDPGRGKGYSPLHF. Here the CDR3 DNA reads TGTGCCAGCAGCCAAGATCCTGGGAGGGGAAAGGGATATTCACCCCTCCACTTT.

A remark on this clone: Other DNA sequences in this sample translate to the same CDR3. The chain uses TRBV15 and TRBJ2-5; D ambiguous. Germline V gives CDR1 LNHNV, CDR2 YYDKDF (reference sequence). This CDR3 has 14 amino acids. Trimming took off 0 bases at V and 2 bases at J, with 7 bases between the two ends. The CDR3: CATSRDRQQETQYF. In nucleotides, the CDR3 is TGTGCCACCAGCAGAGATCGGCAGCAAGAGACCCAGTACTTC.

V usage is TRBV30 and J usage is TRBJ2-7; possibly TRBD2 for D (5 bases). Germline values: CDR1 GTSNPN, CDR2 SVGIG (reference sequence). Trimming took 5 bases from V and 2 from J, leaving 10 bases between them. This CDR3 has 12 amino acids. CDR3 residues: CAWGRDPYEQYF. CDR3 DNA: TGTGCCTGGGGCCGGGATCCCTACGAGCAGTACTTC.

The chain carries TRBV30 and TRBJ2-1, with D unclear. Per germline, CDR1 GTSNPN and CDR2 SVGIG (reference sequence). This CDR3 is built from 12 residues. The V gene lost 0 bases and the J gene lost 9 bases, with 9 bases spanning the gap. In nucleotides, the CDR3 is TGTGCCTGGAGTGTAACCGGTCGTGAGCAGTTCTTC. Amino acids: CAWSVTGREQFF. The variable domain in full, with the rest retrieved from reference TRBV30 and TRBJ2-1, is SQTIHQWPATLVQPVGSPLSLECTVEGTSNPNLYWYRQAAGRGLQLLFYSVGIGQISSEVPQNLSASRPQDRQFILSSKKLLLSDSGFYLCAWSVTGREQFFGPGTRLTVL.

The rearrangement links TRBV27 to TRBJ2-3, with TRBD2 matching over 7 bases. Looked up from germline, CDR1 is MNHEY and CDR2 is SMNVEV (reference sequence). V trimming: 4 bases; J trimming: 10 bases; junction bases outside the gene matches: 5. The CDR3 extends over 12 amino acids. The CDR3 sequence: CASSSGLGAQYF. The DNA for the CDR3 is TGTGCCAGCAGTTCCGGACTAGGTGCGCAGTATTTT.

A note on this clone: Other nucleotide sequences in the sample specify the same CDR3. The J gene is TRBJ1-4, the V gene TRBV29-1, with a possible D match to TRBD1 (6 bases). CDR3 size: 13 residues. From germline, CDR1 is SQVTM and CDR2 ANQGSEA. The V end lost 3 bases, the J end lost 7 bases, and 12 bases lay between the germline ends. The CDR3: CSVDGGVGEKLFF. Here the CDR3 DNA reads TGCAGCGTTGATGGGGGCGTGGGTGAAAAACTGTTTTTT.

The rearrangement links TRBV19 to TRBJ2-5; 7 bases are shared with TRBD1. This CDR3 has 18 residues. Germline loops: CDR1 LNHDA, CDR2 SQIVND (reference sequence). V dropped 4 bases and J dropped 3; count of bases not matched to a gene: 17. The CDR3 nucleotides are TGTGCCAGTAGTACGAAACCCACAGGGGCCCAACGGAAAGAGACCCAGTACTTC. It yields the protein CASSTKPTGAQRKETQYF.